These T cell receptor beta chains were read from a single sample in a study of neurological immune-mediated disorders. MiXCR was run by TCRdb on the 5' RACE reads, yielding one entry per CDR3 protein. Among 59,000 or so distinct CDR3 sequences listed, roughly an eighth were seen once. Source material: PBMCs. All receptors derive from a woman aged 60-70 years with HTLV-1-associated myelopathy (HAM/TSP). Each CDR3 is given with its conserved first and last residue. D genes are given only for firm matches. Where a row states a size, it is once, few, many or the class of an expanded clone; other rows omit it.

len,j_gene,abundance,d_gene,v_gene,CDR3nt,CDR3aa
14,TRBJ2-3,many,TRBD1,TRBV20-1,TGCAGTGCTAGTCGGGCAGGGGGCGATGATACGCAGTATTTT,CSASRAGGDDTQYF
18,TRBJ2-1,many,TRBD2,TRBV5-1,TGCGCCAGCGCCTCGGGACTAGCGGGTCCCATTCCACACAATGAGCAGTTCTTC,CASASGLAGPIPHNEQFF
14,TRBJ2-3,many,.,TRBV7-8,TGTGCCAGCAGCCCAGAGTGGGGGTTGGGTACGCAGTATTTT,CASSPEWGLGTQYF
13,TRBJ2-7,many,TRBD1,TRBV5-1,TGCGCCAGCAGTGACAGGGGGCCCTACGAGCAGTACTTC,CASSDRGPYEQYF
12,TRBJ2-5,.,.,TRBV2,TGTGCCAGCAGTGAAATAGGAGAGACCCAGTACTTC,CASSEIGETQYF
15,TRBJ2-7,many,TRBD1,TRBV20-1,TGCAGTGCTAGGGACAGGCTAATTTCCGGCTACGAGCAGTACTTC,CSARDRLISGYEQYF
18,TRBJ2-7,many,.,TRBV20-1,TGCAGTGCTAGAGATGGAACGGGAGTCACTCACAACGCCTACGAGCAGTACTTC,CSARDGTGVTHNAYEQYF
12,TRBJ2-3,many,.,TRBV15,TGTGCCACCAGCACTAGACAGTCTACGCAGTATTTT,CATSTRQSTQYF
14,TRBJ2-1,many,.,TRBV20-1,TGCAGTGCATTAGTGGTCGGCTCCTACAATGAGCAGTTCTTC,CSALVVGSYNEQFF
13,TRBJ2-2,many,.,TRBV7-3,TGTGCCAGCAGCTCATCTGGAACCGGGGAGCTGTTTTTT,CASSSSGTGELFF
14,TRBJ2-1,once,.,TRBV5-1,TGCGCCAGCAGCTTGAGTCCCAACGACAATGAGCAGTTCTTC,CASSLSPNDNEQFF